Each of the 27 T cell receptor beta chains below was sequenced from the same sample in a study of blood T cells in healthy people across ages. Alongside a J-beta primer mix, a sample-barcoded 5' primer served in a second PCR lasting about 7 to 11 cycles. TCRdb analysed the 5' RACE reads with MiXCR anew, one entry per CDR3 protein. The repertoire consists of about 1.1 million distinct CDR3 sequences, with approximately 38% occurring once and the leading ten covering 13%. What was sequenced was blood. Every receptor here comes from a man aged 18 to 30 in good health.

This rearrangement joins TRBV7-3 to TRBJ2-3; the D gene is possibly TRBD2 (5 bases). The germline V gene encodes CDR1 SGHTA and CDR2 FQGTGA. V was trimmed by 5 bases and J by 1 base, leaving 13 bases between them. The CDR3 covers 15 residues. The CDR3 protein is CASSHNFGGTDTQYF. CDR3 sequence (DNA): TGTGCCAGCAGCCATAATTTCGGGGGCACAGATACGCAGTATTTT.

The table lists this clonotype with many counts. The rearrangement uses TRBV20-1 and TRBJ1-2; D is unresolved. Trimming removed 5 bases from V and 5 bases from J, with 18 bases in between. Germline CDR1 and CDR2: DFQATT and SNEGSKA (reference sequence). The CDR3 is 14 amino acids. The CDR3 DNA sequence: TGCAGTGCTTTAAGCTACGGCACGGAATATGGCTACACCTTC. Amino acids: CSALSYGTEYGYTF.

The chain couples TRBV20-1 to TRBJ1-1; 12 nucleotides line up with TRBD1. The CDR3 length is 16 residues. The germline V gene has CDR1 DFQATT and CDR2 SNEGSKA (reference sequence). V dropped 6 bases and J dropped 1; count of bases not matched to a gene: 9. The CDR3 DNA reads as TGCAGTGCCCTCTCCGGGACAGGGGGCTGGAACACTGAAGCTTTCTTT. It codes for CSALSGTGGWNTEAFF.

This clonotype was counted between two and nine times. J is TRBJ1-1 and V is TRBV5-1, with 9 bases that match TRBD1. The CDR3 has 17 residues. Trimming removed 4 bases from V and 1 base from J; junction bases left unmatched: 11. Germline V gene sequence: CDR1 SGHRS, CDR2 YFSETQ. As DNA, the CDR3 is TGCGCCAGCAGCGGTCGGGGACAGGGTACGAGGAACACTGAAGCTTTCTTT. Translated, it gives CASSGRGQGTRNTEAFF.

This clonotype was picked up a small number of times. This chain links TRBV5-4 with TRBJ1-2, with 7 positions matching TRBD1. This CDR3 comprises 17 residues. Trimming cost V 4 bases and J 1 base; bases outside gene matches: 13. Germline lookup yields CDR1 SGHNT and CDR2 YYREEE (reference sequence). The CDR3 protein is CASSARDSPTLNYGYTF. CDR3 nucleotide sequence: TGTGCCAGCAGCGCCCGGGACAGCCCAACCCTTAACTATGGCTACACCTTC.

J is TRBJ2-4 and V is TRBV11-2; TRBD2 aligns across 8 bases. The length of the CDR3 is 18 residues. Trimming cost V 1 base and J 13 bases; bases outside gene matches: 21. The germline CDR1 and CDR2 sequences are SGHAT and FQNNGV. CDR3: CASSLGHIGGVQDDEQYF. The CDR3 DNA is TGTGCCAGCAGCTTAGGTCATATCGGGGGGGTGCAAGACGATGAGCAGTACTTC.

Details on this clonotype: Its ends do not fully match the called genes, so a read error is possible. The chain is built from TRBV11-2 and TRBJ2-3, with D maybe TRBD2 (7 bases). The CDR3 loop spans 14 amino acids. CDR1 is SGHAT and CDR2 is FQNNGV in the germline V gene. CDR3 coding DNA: TGTGCCAGCAGCCTAGAAGGGGGGGTCAATACGCAGTATTTT. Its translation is CASSLEGGVNTQYF.

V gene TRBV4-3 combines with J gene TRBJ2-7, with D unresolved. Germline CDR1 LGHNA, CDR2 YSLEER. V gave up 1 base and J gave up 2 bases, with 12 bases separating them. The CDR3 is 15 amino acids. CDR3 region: CASSQGGSLAYEQYF. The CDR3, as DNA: TGCGCCAGCAGCCAAGGAGGTAGCCTAGCCTACGAGCAGTACTTC.

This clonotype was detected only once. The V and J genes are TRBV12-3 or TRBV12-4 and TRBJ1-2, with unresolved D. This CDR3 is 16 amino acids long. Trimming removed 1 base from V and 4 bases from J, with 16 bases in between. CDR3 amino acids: CASSLGARGPGYGYTF. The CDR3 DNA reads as TGTGCCAGCAGTTTAGGCGCCCGAGGCCCGGGCTATGGCTACACCTTC.

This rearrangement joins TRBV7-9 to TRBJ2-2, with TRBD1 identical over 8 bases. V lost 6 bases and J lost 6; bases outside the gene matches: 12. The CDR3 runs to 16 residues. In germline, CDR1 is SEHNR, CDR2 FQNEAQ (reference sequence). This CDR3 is CASRTRTGNNPGELFF. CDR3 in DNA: TGTGCCAGCAGAACCAGGACAGGGAACAACCCCGGGGAGCTGTTTTTT. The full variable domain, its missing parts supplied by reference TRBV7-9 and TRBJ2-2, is DTGVSQNPRHKITKRGQNVTFRCDPISEHNRLYWYRQTLGQGPEFLTYFQNEAQLEKSRLLSDRFSAERPKGSFSTLEIQRTEQGDSAMYLCASRTRTGNNPGELFFGEGSRLTVL.

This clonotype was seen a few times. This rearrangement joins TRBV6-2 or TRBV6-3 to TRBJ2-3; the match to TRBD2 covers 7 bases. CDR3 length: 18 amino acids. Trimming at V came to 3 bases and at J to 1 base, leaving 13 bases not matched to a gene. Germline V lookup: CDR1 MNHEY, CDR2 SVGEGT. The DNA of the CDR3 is TGTGCCAGCAGTTATCTCCCCATACAGCGGGGACGCACAGATACGCAGTATTTT. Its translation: CASSYLPIQRGRTDTQYF.

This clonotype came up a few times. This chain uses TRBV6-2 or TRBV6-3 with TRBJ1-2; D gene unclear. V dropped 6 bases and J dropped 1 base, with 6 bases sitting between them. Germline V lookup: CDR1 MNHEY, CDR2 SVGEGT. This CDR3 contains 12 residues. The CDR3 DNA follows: TGTGCCAGCAGAACAAATAACTATGGCTACACCTTC. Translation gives CASRTNNYGYTF.

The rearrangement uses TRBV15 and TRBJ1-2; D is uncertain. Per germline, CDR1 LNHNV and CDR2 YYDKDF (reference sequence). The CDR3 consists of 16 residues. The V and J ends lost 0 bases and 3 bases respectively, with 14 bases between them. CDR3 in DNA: TGTGCCACCAGCAGAGATCCCCCAAAGGGTGACTATGGCTACACCTTC. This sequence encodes CATSRDPPKGDYGYTF. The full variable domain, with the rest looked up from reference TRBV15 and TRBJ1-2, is DAMVIQNPRYQVTQFGKPVTLSCSQTLNHNVMYWYQQKSSQAPKLLFHYYDKDFNNEADTPDNFQSRRPNTSFCFLDIRSPGLGDTAMYLCATSRDPPKGDYGYTFGSGTRLTVV.

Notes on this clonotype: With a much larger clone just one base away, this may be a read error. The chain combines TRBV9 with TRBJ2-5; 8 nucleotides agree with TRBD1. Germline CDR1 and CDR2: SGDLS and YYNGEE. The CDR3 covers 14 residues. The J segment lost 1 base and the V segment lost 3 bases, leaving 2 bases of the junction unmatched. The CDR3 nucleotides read TGTGCCAGCAGCGATACAGGGGGCCAAGAGACCCAGTACTTC. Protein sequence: CASSDTGGQETQYF. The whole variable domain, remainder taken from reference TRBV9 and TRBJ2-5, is DSGVTQTPKHLITATGQRVTLRCSPRSGDLSVYWYQQSLDQGLQFLIQYYNGEERAKGNILERFSAQQFPDLHSELNLSSLELGDSALYFCASSDTGGQETQYFGPGTRLLVL.

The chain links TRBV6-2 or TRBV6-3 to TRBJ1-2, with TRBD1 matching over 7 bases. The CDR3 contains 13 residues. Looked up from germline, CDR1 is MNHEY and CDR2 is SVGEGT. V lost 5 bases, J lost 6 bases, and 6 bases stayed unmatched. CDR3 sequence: CASSPGQADGYTF. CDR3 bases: TGTGCCAGCAGTCCCGGACAGGCGGATGGCTACACCTTC.

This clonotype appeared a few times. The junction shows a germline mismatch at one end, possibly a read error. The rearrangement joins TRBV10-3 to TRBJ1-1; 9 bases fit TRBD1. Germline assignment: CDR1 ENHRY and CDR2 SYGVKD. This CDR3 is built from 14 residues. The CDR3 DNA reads TGTGCCATCACTGAGACAGGGGGAAACACTGAAGCTTTCTTT. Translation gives CAITETGGNTEAFF.

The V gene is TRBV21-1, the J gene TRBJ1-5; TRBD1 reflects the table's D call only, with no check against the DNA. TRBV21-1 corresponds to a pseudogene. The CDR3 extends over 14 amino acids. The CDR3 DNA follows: TGTGCCAGCAGCATTGGGGGCCACAATCAGCCCCAGCATTTT. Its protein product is CASSIGGHNQPQHF.

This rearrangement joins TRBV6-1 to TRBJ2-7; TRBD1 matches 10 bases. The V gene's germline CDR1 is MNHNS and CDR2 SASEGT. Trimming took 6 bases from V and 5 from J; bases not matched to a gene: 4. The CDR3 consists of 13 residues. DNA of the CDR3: TGTGCCAGCAGGGGGACAGGGGACGACGAGCAGTACTTC. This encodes CASRGTGDDEQYF.

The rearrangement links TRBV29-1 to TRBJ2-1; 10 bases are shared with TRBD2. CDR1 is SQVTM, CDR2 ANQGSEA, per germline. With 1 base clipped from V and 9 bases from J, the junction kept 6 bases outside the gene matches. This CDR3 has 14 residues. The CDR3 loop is CSVEVAGGIGEQFF. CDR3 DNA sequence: TGCAGCGTTGAAGTAGCGGGAGGAATAGGTGAGCAGTTCTTC.

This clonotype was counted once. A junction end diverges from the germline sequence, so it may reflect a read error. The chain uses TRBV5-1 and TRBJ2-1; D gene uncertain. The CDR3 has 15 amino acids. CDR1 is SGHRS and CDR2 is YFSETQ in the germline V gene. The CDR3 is CASSLEPGSYNDQFF. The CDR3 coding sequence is TGCGCCAGCAGCTTGGAACCGGGCTCCTACAATGATCAGTTCTTC. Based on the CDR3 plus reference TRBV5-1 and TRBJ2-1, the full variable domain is KAGVTQTPRYLIKTRGQQVTLSCSPISGHRSVSWYQQTPGQGLQFLFEYFSETQRNKGNFPGRFSGRQFSNSRSEMNVSTLELGDSALYLCASSLEPGSYNDQFFGPGTRLTVL.

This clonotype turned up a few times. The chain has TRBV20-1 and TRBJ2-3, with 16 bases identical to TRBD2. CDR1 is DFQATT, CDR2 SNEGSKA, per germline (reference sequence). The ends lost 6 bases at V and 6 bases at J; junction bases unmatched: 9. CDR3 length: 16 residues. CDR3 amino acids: CSATSGTSGGDDTQYF. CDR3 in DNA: TGCAGTGCAACCTCTGGGACTAGCGGGGGGGATGATACGCAGTATTTT.

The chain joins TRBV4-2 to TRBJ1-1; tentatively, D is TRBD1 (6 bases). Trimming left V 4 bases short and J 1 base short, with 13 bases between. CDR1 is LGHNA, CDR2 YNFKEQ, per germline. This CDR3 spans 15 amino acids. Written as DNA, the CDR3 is TGTGCCAGCAGCCCCCTCGGGGGCGAGAACACTGAAGCTTTCTTT. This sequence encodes CASSPLGGENTEAFF.

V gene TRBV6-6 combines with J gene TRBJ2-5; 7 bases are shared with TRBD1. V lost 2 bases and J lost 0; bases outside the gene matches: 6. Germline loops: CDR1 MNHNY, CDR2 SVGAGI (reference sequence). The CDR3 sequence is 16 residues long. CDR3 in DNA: TGTGCCAGCAGTTACCCGCGGACAGGTTACCAAGAGACCCAGTACTTC. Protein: CASSYPRTGYQETQYF.

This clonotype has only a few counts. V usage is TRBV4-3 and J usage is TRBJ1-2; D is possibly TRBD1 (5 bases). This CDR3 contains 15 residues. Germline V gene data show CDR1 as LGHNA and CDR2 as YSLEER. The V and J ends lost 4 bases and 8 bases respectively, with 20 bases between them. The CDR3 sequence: CASSPVPGRSQGYTF. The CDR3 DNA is TGCGCCAGCAGCCCAGTCCCGGGACGGTCTCAAGGCTACACCTTC.

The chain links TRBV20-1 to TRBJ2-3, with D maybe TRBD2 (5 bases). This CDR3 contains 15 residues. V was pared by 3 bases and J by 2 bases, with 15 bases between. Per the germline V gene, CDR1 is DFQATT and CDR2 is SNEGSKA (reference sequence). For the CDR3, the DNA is TGCAGTGCTAGCCCAGCGCGGGTCAACACAGATACGCAGTATTTT. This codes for CSASPARVNTDTQYF.

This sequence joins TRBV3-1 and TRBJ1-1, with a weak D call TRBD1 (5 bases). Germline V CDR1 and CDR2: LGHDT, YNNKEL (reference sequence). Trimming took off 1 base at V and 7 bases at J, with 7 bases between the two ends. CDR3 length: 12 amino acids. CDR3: CASSQGDSEAFF. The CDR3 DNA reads TGTGCCAGCAGCCAAGGTGACAGTGAAGCTTTCTTT.

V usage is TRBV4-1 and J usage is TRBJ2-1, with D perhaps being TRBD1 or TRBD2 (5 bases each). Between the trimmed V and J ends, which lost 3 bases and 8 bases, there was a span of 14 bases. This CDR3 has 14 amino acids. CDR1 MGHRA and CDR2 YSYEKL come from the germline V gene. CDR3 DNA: TGCGCCAGCAGCCAGGGACGAGCGGTAGATGAGCAGTTCTTC. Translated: CASSQGRAVDEQFF.